This TCR beta chain comes out of a study of cytomegalovirus exposure and HLA in healthy donors. The CDR3 runs 15 residues. Germline V gene lookup returns CDR1 LGHNA and CDR2 YNFKEQ. V was clipped by 0 bases and J by 1 base, with 9 bases between them. Regarding this clone: Its antigen is not known.

The PCR ran on 60 Vbeta and 13 Jbeta primers. Generated by immunoSEQ multiplex PCR, the TCRdb table keeps only in-frame clones and is missing some. In the table there are some 150,000 clones, around four fifths of which are singletons. Findings and caveats of the study: In a later analysis, specific HLA alleles were associated with 16,000 or so TCR beta sequences at a 0.05 false discovery rate. About 87% or about 30% of the time was how often most TCR beta V segments were productive, according to an earlier analysis. TRBV6-2, TRBV6-3 and some other V segments were excluded as indistinguishable. Highest at DRB1 and lowest at HLA-C, TCR association rates differed among HLA loci in a later analysis.

Sequencing was carried out using PBMCs. The chain links TRBV4-2 to TRBJ1-2; D is unclear. The TCR comes from a woman younger than 35 in good health and CMV-seronegative. This CDR3 reads CASSQDRGFNYGYTF. Written as DNA, the CDR3 is TGTGCCAGCAGCCAAGATAGAGGGTTTAACTATGGCTACACCTTC.